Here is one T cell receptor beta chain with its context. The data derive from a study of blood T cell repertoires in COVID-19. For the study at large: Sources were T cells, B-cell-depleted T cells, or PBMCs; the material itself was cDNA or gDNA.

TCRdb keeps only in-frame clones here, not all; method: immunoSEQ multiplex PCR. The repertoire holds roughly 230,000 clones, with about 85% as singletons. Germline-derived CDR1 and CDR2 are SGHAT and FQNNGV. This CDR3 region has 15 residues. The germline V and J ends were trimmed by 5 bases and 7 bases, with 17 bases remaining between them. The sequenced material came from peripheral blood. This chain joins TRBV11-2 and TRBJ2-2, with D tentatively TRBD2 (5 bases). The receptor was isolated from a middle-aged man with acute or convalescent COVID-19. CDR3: CASSTEAAKVGELFF. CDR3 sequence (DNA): TGTGCCAGCAGCACGGAGGCTGCAAAAGTCGGGGAGCTGTTTTTT.